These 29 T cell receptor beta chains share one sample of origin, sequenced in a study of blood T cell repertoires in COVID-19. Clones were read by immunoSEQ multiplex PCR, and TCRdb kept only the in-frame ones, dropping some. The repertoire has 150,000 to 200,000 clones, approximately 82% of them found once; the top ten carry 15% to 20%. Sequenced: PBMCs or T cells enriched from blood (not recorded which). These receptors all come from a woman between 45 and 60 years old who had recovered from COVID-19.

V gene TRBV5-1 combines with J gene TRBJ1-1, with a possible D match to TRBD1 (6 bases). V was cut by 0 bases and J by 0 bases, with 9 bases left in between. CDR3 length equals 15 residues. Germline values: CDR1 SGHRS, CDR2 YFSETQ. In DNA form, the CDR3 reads TGCGCCAGCAGCTTGGGGGGGCGAGTGAACACTGAAGCTTTCTTT. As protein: CASSLGGRVNTEAFF.

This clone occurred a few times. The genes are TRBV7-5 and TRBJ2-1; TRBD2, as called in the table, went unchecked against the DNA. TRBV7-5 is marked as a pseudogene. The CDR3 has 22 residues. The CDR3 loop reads CVRSQLQGQGGLAGESYNEQFF. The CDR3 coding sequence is TGTGTCAGAAGCCAACTACAGGGACAGGGTGGGTTAGCGGGAGAATCCTACAATGAGCAGTTCTTC.

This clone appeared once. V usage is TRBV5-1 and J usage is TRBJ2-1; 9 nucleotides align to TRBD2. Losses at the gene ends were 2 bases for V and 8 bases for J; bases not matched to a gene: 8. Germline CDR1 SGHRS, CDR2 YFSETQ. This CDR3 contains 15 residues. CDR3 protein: CASSFGAGGPYEQFF. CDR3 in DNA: TGCGCCAGCAGCTTTGGGGCGGGAGGGCCGTATGAGCAGTTCTTC.

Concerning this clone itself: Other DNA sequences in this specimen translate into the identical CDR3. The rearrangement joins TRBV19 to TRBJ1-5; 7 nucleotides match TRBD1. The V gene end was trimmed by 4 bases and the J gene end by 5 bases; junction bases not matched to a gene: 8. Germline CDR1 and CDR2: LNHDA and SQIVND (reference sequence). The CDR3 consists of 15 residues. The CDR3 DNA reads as TGTGCCAGTAGTACTTGGACAGGCGGGGATCAGCCCCAGCATTTT. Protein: CASSTWTGGDQPQHF.

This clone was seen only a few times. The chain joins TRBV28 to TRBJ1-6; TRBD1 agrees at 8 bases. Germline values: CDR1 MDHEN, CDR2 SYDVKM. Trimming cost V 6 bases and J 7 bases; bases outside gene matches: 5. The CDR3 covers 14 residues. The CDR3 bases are TGTGCCAGCAGGCGGACAGGGATAAATTCACCCCTCCACTTT. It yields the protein CASRRTGINSPLHF.

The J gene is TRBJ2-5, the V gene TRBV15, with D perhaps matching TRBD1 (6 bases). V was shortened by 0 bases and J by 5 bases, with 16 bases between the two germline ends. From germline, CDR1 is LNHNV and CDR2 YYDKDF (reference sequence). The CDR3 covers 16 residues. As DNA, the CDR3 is TGTGCCACCAGCAGAGAGATGTACCCTAGGGGGGAGACCCAGTACTTC. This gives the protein CATSREMYPRGETQYF.

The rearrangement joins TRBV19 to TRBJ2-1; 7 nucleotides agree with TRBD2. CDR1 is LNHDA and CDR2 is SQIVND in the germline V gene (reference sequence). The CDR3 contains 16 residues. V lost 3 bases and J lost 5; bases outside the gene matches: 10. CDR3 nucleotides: TGTGCCAGTAGTATTCCTCGCGGGAGCGTTAACAATGAGCAGTTCTTC. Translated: CASSIPRGSVNNEQFF.

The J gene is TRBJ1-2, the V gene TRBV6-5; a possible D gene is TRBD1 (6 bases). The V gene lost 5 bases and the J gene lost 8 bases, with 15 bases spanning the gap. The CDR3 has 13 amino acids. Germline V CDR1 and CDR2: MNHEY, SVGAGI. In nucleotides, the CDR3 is TGTGCCAGCAGTCGCCTAACAGGGAACGGCTACACCTTC. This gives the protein CASSRLTGNGYTF.

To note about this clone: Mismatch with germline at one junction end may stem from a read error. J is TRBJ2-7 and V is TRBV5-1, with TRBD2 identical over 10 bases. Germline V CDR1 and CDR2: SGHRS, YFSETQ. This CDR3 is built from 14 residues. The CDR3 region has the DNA TGCGCCAGCAGCTTGGCTAGCGGGAGTGGCCACCAGCACTTC. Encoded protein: CASSLASGSGHQHF.

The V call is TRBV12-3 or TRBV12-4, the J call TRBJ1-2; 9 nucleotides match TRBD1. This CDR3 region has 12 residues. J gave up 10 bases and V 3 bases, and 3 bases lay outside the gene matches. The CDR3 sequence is CASSLTGGDYTF. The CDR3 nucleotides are TGTGCCAGCAGTTTGACAGGGGGAGACTACACCTTC.

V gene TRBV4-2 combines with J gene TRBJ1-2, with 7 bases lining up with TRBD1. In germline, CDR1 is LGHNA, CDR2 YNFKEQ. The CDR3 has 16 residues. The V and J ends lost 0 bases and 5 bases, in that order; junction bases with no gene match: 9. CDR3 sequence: CASSQERDGRGYGYTF. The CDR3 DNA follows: TGTGCCAGCAGCCAAGAACGGGACGGCAGGGGGTATGGCTACACCTTC.

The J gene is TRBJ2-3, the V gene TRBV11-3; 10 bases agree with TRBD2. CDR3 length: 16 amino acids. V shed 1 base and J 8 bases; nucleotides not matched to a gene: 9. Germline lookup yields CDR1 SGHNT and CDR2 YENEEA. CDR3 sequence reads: CASSLGMGLARGTQYF. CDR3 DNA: TGTGCCAGCAGCTTAGGGATGGGACTAGCGCGTGGTACGCAGTATTTT.

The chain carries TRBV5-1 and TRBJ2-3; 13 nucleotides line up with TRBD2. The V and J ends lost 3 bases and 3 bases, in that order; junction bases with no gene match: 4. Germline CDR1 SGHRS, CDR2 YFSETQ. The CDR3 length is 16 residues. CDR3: CASSSGLAGDTDTQYF. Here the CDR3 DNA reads TGCGCCAGCAGCTCCGGACTAGCGGGAGATACAGATACGCAGTATTTT.

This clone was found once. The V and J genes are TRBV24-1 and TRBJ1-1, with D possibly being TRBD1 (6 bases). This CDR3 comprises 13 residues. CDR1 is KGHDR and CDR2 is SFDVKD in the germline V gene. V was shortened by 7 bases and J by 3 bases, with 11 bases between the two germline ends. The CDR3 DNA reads TGTGCCACCAGAGGACAGTCGTACACTGAAGCTTTCTTT. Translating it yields CATRGQSYTEAFF.

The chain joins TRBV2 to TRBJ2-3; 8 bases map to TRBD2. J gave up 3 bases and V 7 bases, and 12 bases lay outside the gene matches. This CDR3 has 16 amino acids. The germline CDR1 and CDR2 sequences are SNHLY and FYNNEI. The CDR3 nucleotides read TGTGCCAGCACTCCAGACCCCGGGACTAGGACAGATACGCAGTATTTT. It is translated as CASTPDPGTRTDTQYF.

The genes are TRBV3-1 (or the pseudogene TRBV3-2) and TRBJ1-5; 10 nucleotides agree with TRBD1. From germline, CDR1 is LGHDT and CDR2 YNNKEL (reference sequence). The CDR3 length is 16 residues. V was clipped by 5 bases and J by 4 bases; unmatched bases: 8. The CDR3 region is CASSSAGTGVNQPQHF. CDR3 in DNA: TGTGCCAGCAGCTCCGCCGGGACAGGGGTAAATCAGCCCCAGCATTTT.

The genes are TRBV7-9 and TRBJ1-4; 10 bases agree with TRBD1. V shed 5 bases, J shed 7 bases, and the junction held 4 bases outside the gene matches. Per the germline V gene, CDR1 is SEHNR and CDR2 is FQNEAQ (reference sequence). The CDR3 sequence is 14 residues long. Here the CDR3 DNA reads TGTGCCAGCAGCCAGCGACAGGGGGCTGAAAAACTGTTTTTT. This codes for CASSQRQGAEKLFF.

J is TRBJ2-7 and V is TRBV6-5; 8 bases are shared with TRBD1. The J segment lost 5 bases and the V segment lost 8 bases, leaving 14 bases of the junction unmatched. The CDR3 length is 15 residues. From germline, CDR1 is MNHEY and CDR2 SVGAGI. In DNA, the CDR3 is TGTGCCAGCCATTCTCCGGACAGGGCGGAACACGAGCAGTACTTC. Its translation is CASHSPDRAEHEQYF.

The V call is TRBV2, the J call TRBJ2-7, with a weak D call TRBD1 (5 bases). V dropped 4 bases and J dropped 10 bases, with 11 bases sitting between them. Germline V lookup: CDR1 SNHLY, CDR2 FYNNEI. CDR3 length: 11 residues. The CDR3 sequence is CASSADSEQYF. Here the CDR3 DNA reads TGTGCCAGCAGTGCCGACAGCGAACAGTACTTC.

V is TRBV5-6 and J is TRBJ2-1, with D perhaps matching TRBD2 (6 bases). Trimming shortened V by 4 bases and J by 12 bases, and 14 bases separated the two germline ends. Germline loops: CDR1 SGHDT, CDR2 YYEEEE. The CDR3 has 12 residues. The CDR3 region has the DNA TGTGCCAGCAGCCAAACTACCGGGGGGCAGTTCTTC. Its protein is CASSQTTGGQFF.

CDR3 region: CASSQGEARVNYGYTF. CDR3 sequence (DNA): TGTGCCAGCAGCCAAGGGGAGGCCAGGGTGAACTATGGCTACACCTTC. The chain carries TRBV4-2 and TRBJ1-2; a possible D gene is TRBD1 (5 bases). The V end lost 1 base, the J end lost 2 bases, and 14 bases lay between the germline ends. CDR1 and CDR2 (germline): LGHNA, YNFKEQ. The CDR3 extends over 16 amino acids.

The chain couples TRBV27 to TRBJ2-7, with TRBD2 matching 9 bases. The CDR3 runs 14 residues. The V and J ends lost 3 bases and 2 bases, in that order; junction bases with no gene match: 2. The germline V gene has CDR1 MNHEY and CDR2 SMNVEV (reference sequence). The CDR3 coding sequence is TGTGCCAGCAGTTTCAGCGGGAGGCCCTACGAGCAGTACTTC. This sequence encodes CASSFSGRPYEQYF.

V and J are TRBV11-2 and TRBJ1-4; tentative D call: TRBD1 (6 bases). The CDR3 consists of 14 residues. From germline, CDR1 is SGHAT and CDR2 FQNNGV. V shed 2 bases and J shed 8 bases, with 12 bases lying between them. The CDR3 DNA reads TGTGCCAGCAGCTTAACAGGGACGATAGAAAAACTGTTTTTT. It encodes CASSLTGTIEKLFF. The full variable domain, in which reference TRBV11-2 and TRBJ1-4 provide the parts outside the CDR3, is EAGVAQSPRYKIIEKRQSVAFWCNPISGHATLYWYQQILGQGPKLLIQFQNNGVVDDSQLPKDRFSAERLKGVDSTLKIQPAKLEDSAVYLCASSLTGTIEKLFFGSGTQLSVL.

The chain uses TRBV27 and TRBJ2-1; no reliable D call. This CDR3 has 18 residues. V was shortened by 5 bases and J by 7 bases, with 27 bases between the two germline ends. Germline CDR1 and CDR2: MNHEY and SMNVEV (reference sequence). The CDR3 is CASSPSSGRASLVNEQFF. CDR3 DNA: TGTGCCAGCAGTCCGAGCTCGGGTCGCGCGAGTTTGGTAAATGAGCAGTTCTTC.

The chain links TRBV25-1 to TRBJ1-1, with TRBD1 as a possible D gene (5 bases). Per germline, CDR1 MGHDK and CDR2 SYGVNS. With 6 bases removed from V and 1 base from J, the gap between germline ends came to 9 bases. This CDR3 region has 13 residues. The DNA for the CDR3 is TGTGCCAGCAGGAAACAGGAGAACACTGAAGCTTTCTTT. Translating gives CASRKQENTEAFF.

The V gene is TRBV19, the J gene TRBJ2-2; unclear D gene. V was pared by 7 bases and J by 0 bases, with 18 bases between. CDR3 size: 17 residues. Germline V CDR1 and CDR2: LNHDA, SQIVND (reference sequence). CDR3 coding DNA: TGTGCCAGTATGTCCGTTGTCGGTAAATCGAACACCGGGGAGCTGTTTTTT. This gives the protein CASMSVVGKSNTGELFF.

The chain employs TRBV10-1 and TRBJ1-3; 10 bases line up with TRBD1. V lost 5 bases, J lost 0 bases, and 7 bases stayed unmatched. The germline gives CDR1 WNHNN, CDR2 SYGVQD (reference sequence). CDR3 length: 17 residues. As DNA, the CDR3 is TGCGCCAGCAGTCCGGGACAGGGGCTCATCTCTGGAAACACCATATATTTT. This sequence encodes CASSPGQGLISGNTIYF.

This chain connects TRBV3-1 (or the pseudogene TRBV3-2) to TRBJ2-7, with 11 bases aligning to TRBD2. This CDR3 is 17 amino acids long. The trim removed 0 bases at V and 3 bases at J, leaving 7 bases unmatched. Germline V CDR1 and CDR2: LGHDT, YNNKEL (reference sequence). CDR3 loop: CASSQEDLGTSGYEQYF. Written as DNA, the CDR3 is TGTGCCAGCAGCCAAGAAGACCTGGGGACTAGCGGCTACGAGCAGTACTTC.

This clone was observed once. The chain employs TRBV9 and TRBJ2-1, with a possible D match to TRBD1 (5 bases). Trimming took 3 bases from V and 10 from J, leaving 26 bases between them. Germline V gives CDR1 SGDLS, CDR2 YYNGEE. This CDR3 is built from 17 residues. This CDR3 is CASSGLAQGGLGEEQFF. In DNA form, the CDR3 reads TGTGCCAGCAGCGGGTTGGCCCAGGGTGGGCTTGGAGAAGAGCAGTTCTTC.